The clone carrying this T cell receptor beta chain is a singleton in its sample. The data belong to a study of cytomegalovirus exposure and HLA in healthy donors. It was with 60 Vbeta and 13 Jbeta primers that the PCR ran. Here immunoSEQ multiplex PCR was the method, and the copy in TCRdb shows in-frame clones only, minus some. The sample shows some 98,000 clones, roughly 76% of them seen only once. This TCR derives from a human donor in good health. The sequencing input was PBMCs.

CDR3 DNA sequence: TGTGCCAGCAGCGTAGGAGGAGGGACAGGGGGCAACATTCAGTACTTC. Translating it yields CASSVGGGTGGNIQYF. The J gene is TRBJ2-4, the V gene TRBV9; TRBD1 matches 12 bases. The J segment lost 7 bases and the V segment lost 0 bases, leaving 5 bases of the junction unmatched. The CDR3 contains 16 residues. Looked up from germline, CDR1 is SGDLS and CDR2 is YYNGEE.